This note documents a single T cell receptor (beta chain) sequence. Its antigen is not known. CDR1 and CDR2 from the germline V gene are SGHNT and YYREEE (reference sequence). The V and J ends lost 7 bases and 2 bases respectively, with 15 bases between them. The CDR3 is 14 amino acids. TCR beta rearrangements were amplified from peripheral blood genomic DNA. TRB rearrangements spanning V, D and J were amplified using mixed TRB-A/B primers. TCRdb called the multiplex PCR reads again in MiXCR, with one record for every CDR3 protein. Among some 11,000 distinct CDR3 sequences listed, roughly 40% were seen once. These data come from a study of T cell repertoires in aging, cancer and after chemotherapy. Study-level findings and limits: Loss of evenness, beyond lost richness, contributed to age-related TCR diversity decline in cancer patients.

This TCR was recovered from a human donor in good health. The sample was blood. J is TRBJ2-5 and V is TRBV5-4; D is possibly TRBD1 (6 bases). This chain's CDR3 is CASYDRRTQETQYF. The CDR3 DNA reads as TGTGCCAGCTACGACAGGCGCACACAAGAGACCCAGTACTTC.